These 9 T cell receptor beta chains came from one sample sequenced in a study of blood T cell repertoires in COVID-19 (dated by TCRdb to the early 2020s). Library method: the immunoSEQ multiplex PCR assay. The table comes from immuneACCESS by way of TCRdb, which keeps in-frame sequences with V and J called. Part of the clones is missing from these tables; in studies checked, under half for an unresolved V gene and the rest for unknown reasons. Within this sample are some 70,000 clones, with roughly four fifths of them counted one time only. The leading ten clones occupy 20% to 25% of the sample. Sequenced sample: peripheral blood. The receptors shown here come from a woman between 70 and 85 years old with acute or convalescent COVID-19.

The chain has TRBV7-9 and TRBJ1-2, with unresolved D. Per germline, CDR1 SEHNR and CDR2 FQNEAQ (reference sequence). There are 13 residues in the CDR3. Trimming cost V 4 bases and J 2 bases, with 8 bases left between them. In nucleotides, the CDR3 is TGTGCCAGCAGCTCACGAGGGAACTATGGCTACACCTTC. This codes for CASSSRGNYGYTF.

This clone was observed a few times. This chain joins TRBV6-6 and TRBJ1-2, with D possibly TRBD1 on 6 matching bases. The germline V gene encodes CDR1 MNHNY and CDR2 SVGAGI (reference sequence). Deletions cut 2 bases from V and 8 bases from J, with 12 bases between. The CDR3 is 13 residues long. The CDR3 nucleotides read TGTGCCAGCAGTTACAGGACAGTTCTCGGCTACACCTTC. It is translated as CASSYRTVLGYTF.

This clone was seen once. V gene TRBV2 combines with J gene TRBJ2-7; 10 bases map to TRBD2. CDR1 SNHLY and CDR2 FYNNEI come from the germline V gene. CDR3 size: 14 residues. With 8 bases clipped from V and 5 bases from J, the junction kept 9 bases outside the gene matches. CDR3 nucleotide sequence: TGTGCCAGCCGTAGCGGGAGGCCCGTAGACGAGCAGTACTTC. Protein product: CASRSGRPVDEQYF.

The CDR3 sequence is CASSDRGPNYGYTF. The CDR3, as DNA: TGTGCCAGCAGTGACAGGGGCCCCAACTATGGCTACACCTTC. The chain recombines TRBV28 with TRBJ1-2; 8 nucleotides align to TRBD1. V lost 5 bases to trimming and J lost 2 bases; unmatched junction nucleotides: 4. The CDR3 is 14 amino acids. CDR1 MDHEN and CDR2 SYDVKM come from the germline V gene.

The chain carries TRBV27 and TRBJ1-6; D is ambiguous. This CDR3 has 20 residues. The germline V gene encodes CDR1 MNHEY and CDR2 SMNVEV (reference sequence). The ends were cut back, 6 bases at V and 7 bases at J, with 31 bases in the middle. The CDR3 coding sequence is TGTGCCAGCAGGGTAAAAACGCCGGTTTTGGTAGAGACTTCAAATTCACCCCTCCACTTT. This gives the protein CASRVKTPVLVETSNSPLHF.

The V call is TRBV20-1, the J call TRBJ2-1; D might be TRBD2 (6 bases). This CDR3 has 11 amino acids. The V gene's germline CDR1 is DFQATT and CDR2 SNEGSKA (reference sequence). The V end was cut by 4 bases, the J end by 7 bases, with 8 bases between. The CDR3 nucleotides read TGCAGTGCTAAGACTAGGAATGAGCAGTTCTTC. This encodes CSAKTRNEQFF.

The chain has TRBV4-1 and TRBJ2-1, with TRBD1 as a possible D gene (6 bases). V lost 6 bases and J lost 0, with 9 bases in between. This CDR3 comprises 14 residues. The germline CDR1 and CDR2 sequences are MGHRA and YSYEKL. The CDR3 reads CASRRGGSYNEQFF. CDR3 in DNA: TGCGCCAGCAGACGAGGGGGCTCCTACAATGAGCAGTTCTTC.

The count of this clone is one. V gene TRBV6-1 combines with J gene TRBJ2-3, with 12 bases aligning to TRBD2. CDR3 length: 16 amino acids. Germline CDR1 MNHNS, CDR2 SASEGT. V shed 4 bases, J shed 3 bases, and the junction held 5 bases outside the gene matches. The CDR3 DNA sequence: TGTGCCAGCAGTGTGCGGACTAGCGGGAAAACAGATACGCAGTATTTT. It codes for CASSVRTSGKTDTQYF.

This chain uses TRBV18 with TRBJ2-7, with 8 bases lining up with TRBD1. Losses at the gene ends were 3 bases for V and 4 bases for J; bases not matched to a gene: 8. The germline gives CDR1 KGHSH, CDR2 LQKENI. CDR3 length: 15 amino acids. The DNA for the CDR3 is TGTGCCAGCTCACCGGTAGGGACAGGTGTTTACGAGCAGTACTTC. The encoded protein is CASSPVGTGVYEQYF.